These 3 T cell receptor beta chains originate from one sample sequenced in a study of T cell responses to AZD1222 COVID-19 vaccine. Only in-frame clones appear in the TCRdb table, and some are missing; sequencing was by immunoSEQ multiplex PCR. The sample consists of 120,000 or so clones, roughly 88% of them appearing once. This specimen was peripheral blood, taken 28 days after the second AZD1222 dose. These TCRs come from an adult who received the AZD1222 COVID-19 vaccine.

The chain is built from TRBV11-2 and TRBJ1-6; TRBD1 might be the D (5 bases). CDR3 length: 14 residues. V shed 2 bases and J shed 9 bases, with 11 bases lying between them. Germline assignment: CDR1 SGHAT and CDR2 FQNNGV. The CDR3, as DNA: TGTGCCAGCAGCTTATTCGACAGTGGTTCACCCCTCCACTTT. Its protein product is CASSLFDSGSPLHF.

The genes are TRBV9 and TRBJ2-2; either TRBD1 or TRBD2 may supply D (6 bases each). Trimming pared 2 bases from V and 5 bases from J, leaving 16 bases between. Germline values: CDR1 SGDLS, CDR2 YYNGEE. This CDR3 is 16 amino acids long. DNA of the CDR3: TGTGCCAGCAGCGTCTTTGGGGGGCTAGGAACCGGGGAGCTGTTTTTT. Amino acid sequence: CASSVFGGLGTGELFF.

This clone has just a few counts. J is TRBJ2-1 and V is TRBV6-2 or TRBV6-3; D not certain. V was cut by 2 bases and J by 8 bases, with 7 bases left in between. From germline, CDR1 is MNHEY and CDR2 SVGEGT. The CDR3 runs 12 residues. The CDR3 reads CASSYMLHEQFF. The CDR3 DNA reads TGTGCCAGCAGTTACATGTTGCATGAGCAGTTCTTC.